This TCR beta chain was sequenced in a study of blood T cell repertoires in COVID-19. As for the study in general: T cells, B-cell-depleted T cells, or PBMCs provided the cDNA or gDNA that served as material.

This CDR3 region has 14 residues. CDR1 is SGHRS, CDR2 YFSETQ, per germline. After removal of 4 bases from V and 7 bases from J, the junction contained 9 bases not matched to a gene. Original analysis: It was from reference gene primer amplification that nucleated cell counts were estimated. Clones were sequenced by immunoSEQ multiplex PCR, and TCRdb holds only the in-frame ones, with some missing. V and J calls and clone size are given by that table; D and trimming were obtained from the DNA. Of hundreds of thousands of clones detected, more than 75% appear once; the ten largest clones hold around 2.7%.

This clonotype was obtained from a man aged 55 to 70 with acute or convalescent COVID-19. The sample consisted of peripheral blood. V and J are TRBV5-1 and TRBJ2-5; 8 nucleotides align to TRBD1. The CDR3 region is CASSAGQGRGTQYF. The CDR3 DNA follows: TGCGCCAGCAGCGCAGGACAGGGTAGGGGGACCCAGTACTTC.